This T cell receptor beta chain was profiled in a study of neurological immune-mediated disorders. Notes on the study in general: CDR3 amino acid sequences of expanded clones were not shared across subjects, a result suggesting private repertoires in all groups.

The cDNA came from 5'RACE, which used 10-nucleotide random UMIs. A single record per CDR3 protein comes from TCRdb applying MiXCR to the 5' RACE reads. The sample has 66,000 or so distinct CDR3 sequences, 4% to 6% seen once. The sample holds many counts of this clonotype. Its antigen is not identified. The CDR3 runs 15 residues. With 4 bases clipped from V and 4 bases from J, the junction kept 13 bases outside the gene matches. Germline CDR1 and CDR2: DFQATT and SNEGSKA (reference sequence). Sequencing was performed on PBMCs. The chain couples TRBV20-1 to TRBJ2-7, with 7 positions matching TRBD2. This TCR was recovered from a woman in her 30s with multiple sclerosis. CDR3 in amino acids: CSATTLRGRGYEQYF. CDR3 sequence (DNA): TGCAGTGCTACCACTCTGCGGGGGAGGGGATACGAGCAGTACTTC.